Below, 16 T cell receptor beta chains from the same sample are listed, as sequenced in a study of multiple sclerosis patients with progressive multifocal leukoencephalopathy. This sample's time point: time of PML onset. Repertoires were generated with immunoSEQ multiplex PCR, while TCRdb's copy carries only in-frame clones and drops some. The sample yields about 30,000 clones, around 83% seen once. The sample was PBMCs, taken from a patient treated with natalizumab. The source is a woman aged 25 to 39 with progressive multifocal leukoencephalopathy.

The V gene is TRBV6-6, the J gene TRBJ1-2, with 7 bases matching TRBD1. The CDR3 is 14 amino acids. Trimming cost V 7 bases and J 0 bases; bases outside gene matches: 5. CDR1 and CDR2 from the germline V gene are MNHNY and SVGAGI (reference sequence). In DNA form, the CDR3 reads TGTGCCAGCACCCTAGGGGGCTCTAACTATGGCTACACCTTC. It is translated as CASTLGGSNYGYTF.

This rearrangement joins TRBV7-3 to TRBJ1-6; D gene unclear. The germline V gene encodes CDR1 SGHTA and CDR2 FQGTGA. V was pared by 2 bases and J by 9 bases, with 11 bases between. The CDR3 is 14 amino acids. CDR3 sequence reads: CASSLLGGGSPLHF. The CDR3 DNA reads TGTGCCAGCAGCTTATTGGGCGGAGGTTCACCCCTCCACTTT.

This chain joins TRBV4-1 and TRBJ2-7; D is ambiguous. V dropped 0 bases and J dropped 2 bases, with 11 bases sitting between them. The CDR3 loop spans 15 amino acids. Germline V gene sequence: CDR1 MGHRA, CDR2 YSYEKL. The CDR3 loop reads CASSQEFGGPYEQYF. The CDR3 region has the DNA TGCGCCAGCAGCCAAGAATTCGGCGGCCCCTACGAGCAGTACTTC.

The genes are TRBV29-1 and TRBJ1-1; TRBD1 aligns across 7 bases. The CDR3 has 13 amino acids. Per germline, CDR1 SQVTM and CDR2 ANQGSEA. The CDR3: CSGTPTGVDEAFF. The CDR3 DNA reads TGCAGTGGTACCCCAACAGGGGTGGATGAAGCTTTCTTT.

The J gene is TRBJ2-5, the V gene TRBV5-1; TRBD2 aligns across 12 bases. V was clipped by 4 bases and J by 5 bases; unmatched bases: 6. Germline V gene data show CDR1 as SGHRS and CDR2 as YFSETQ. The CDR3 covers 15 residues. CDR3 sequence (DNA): TGCGCCAGCAGCGCCTCTAGCGGGGGGGCCGAGACCCAGTACTTC. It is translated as CASSASSGGAETQYF.

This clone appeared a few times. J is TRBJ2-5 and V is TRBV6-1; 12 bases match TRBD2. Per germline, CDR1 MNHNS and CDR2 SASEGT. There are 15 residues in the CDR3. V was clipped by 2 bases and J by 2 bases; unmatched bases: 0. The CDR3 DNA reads TGTGCCAGCAGTGAACTAGCGGGGGGGCAAGAGACCCAGTACTTC. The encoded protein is CASSELAGGQETQYF.

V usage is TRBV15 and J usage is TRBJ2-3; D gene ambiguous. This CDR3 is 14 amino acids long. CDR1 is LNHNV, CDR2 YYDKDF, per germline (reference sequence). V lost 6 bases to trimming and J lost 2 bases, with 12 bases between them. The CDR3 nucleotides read TGTGCCACCAGTGGGCGACTCCCCACAGATACGCAGTATTTT. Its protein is CATSGRLPTDTQYF.

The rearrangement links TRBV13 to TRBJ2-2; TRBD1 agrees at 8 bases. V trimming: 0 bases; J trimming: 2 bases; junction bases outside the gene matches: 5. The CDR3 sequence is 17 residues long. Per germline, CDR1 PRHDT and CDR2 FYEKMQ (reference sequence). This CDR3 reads CASSLGVAGGNTGELFF. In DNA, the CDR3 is TGTGCCAGCAGCTTAGGTGTTGCAGGGGGCAACACCGGGGAGCTGTTTTTT.

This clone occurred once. CDR3 sequence: CASSFSGTSGVNEQFF. The DNA for the CDR3 is TGCGCCAGCAGCTTCTCCGGGACTAGCGGGGTCAATGAGCAGTTCTTC. V usage is TRBV5-1 and J usage is TRBJ2-1, with 13 positions matching TRBD2. The V segment lost 2 bases and the J segment 6 bases; nucleotides outside the gene matches: 5. CDR3 size: 16 residues. Germline lookup yields CDR1 SGHRS and CDR2 YFSETQ.

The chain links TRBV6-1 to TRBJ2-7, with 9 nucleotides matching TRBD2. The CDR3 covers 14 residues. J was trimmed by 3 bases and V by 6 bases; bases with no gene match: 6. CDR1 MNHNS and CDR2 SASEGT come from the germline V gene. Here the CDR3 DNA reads TGTGCCAGCAGGGCCGGGACTAGCAACTACGAGCAGTACTTC. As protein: CASRAGTSNYEQYF.

The DNA of the CDR3 is TGTGCTTCGAGCCAGGCGCGCTCTGGGGCCAACGTCCTGACTTTC. It translates to CASSQARSGANVLTF. The V and J genes are TRBV15 and TRBJ2-6; D gene ambiguous. Germline CDR1 LNHNV, CDR2 YYDKDF (reference sequence). The CDR3 loop spans 15 amino acids.

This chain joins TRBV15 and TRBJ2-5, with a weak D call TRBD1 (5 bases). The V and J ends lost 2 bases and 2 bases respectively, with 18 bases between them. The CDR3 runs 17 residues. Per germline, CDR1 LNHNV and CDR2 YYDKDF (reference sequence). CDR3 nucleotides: TGTGCCACCAGCAGACGGAACGTTGGACAAGGACAAGAGACCCAGTACTTC. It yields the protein CATSRRNVGQGQETQYF.

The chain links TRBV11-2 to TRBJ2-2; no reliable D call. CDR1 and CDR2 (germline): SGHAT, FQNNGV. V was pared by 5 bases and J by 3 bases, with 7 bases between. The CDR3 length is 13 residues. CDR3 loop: CASSMLHTGELFF. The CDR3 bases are TGTGCCAGCAGCATGCTACACACCGGGGAGCTGTTTTTT.

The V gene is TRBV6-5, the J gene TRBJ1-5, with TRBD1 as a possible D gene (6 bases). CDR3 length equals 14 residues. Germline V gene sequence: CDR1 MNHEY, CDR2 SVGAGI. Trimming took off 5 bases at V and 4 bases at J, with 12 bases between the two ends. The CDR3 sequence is CASSVGQKNQPQHF. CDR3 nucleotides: TGTGCCAGCAGTGTCGGACAGAAAAATCAGCCCCAGCATTTT.

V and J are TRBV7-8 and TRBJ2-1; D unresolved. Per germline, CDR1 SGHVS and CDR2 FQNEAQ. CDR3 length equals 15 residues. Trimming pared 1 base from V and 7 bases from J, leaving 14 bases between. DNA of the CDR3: TGTGCCAGCAGCTTAGTTCCGGACCCTAGGAATGAGCAGTTCTTC. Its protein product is CASSLVPDPRNEQFF.

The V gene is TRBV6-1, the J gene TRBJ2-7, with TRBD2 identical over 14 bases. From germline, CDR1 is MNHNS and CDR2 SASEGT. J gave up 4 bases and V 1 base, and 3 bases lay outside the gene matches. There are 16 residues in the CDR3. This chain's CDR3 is CASSEEGTSGGYEQYF. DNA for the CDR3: TGTGCCAGCAGTGAAGAGGGGACTAGCGGGGGTTACGAGCAGTACTTC.